The text below deals with one T cell receptor (beta chain). The CDR3 runs 13 residues. Germline V gene sequence: CDR1 SQVTM, CDR2 ANQGSEA. V lost 5 bases and J lost 4, with 11 bases in between. Participant-given clinical history determined each cohort assignment. Cohort 3 recovery required two negative PCRs, clearance, or symptom resolution. This entry belongs to a study of blood T cell repertoires in COVID-19. Study-level information: PBMCs, B-cell-depleted T cells, or T cells were the source of the cDNA or gDNA that made up the material.

In the authors' methods: Reference gene primer amplification yielded estimated nucleated cell counts. The repertoire was sequenced with immunoSEQ multiplex PCR; TCRdb's copy has only in-frame clones and lacks some. That table supplies the V and J calls and clone size; D and trimming were determined from the DNA. The table lists 200,000 to 300,000 clones, around nine tenths of them singletons. The specimen sequenced was PBMCs or T cells enriched from blood (not recorded which). The receptor's source is a man in his forties who had recovered from COVID-19. The chain combines TRBV29-1 with TRBJ2-2, with a tentative D call TRBD1 (7 bases). The DNA of the CDR3 is TGCAGCGTTAACCAGGGGGGCACCGGGGAGCTGTTTTTT. Translating gives CSVNQGGTGELFF.